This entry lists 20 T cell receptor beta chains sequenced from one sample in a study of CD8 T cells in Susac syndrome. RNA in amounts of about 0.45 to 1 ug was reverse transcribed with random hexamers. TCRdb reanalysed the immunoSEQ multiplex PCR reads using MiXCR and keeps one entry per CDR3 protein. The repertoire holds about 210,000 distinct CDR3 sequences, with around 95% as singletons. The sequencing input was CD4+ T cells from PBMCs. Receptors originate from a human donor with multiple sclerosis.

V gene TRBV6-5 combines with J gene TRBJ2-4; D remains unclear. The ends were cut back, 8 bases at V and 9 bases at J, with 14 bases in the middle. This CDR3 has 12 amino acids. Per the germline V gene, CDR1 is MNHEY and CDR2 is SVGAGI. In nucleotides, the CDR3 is TGTGCCAGCCGGGCGGCCCAAAGCATTCAGTACTTC. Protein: CASRAAQSIQYF.

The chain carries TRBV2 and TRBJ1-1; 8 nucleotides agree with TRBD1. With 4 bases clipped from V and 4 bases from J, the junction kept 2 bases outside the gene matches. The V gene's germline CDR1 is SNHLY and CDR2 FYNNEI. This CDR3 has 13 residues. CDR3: CASSVGQGTEAFF. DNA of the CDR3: TGTGCCAGCAGTGTCGGACAGGGCACTGAAGCTTTCTTT.

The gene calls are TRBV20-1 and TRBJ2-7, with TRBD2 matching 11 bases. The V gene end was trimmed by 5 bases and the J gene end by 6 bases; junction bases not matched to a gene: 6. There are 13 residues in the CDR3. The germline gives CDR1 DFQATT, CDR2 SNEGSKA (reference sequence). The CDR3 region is CSAPRLAGGEQYF. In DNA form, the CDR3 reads TGCAGTGCTCCTAGGCTAGCGGGAGGCGAGCAGTACTTC.

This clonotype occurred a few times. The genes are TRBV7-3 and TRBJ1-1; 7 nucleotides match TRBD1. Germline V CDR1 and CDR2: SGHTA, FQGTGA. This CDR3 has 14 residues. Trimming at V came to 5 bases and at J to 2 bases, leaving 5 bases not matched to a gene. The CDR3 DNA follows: TGTGCCAGCAGCCCGGGACAGCTCAACACTGAAGCTTTCTTT. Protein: CASSPGQLNTEAFF.

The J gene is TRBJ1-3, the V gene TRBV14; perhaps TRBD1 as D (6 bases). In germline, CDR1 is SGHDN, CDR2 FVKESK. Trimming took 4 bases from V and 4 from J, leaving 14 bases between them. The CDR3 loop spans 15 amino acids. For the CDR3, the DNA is TGTGCCAGCAGCCCACCAGGGGTGAGGGGAAACACCATATATTTT. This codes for CASSPPGVRGNTIYF.

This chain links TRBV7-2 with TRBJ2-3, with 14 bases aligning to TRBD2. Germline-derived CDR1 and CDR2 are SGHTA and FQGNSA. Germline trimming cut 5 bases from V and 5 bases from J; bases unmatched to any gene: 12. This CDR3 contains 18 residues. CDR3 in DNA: TGTGCCAGCAGCCCGAACAGACTAGCGGGAGGGCGGGGAGATACGCAGTATTTT. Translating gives CASSPNRLAGGRGDTQYF.

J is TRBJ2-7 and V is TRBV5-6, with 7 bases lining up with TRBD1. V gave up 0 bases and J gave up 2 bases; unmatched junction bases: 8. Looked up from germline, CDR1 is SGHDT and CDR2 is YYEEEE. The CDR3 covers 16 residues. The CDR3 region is CASSLELGQDPYEQYF. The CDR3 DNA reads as TGTGCCAGCAGCTTGGAACTAGGACAGGACCCCTACGAGCAGTACTTC. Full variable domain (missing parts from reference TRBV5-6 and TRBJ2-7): DAGVTQSPTHLIKTRGQQVTLRCSPKSGHDTVSWYQQALGQGPQFIFQYYEEEERQRGNFPDRFSGHQFPNYSSELNVNALLLGDSALYLCASSLELGQDPYEQYFGPGTRLTVT.

The CDR3 bases are TGTGCCAGCAGCGACGCTAGGTCGCAGTTCTTC. It yields the protein CASSDARSQFF. The chain uses TRBV3-1 and TRBJ2-1; the D is unclear. From germline, CDR1 is LGHDT and CDR2 YNNKEL (reference sequence). The CDR3 has 11 residues. Trimming stripped 5 bases from V and 12 bases from J, with 11 bases between.

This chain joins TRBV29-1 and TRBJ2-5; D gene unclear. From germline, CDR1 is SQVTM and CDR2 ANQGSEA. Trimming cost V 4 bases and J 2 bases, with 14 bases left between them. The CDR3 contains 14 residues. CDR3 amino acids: CSVGSIFVQETQYF. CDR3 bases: TGCAGCGTTGGCTCCATTTTCGTACAAGAGACCCAGTACTTC.

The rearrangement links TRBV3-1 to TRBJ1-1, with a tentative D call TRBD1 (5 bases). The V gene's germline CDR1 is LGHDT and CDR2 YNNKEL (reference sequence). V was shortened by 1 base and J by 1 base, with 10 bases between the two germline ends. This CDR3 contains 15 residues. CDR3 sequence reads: CASSQAGHRNTEAFF. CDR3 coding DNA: TGTGCCAGCAGCCAAGCCGGACACAGGAACACTGAAGCTTTCTTT. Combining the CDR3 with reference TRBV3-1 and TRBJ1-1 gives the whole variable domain DTAVSQTPKYLVTQMGNDKSIKCEQNLGHDTMYWYKQDSKKFLKIMFSYNNKELIINETVPNRFSPKSPDKAHLNLHINSLELGDSAVYFCASSQAGHRNTEAFFGQGTRLTVV.

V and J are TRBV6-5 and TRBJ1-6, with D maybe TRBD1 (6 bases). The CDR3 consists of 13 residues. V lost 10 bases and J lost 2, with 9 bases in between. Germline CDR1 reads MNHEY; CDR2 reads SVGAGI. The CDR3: CATRQAYNSPLHF. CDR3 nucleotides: TGTGCCACAAGACAGGCCTATAATTCACCCCTCCACTTT.

The CDR3 loop is CASSFGGGVKQYF. CDR3 DNA sequence: TGTGCCAGCAGTTTCGGGGGAGGCGTTAAGCAGTATTTT. The chain recombines TRBV27 with TRBJ2-3; maybe TRBD2 (6 bases). Germline CDR1 is MNHEY and CDR2 is SMNVEV (reference sequence). There are 13 residues in the CDR3. With 3 bases removed from V and 11 bases from J, the gap between germline ends came to 15 bases.

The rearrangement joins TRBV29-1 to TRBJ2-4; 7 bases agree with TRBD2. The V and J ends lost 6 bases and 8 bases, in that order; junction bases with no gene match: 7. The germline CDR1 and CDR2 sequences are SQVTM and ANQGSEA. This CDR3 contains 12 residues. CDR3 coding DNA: TGCAGCGTCCACAGCGGGGAGGACATTCAGTACTTC. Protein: CSVHSGEDIQYF.

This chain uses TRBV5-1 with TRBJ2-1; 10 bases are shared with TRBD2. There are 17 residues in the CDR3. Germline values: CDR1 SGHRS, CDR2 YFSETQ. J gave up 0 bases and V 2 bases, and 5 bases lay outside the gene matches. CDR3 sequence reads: CASSFPIAGGSYNEQFF. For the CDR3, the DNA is TGCGCCAGCAGCTTCCCCATAGCGGGGGGCTCCTACAATGAGCAGTTCTTC.

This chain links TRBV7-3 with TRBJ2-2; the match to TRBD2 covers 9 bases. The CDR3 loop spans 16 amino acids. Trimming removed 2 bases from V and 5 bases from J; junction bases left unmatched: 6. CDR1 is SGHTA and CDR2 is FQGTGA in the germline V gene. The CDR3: CASSLAPSGITGELFF. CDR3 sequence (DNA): TGTGCCAGCAGCTTAGCGCCTAGCGGGATAACCGGGGAGCTGTTTTTT.

The CDR3 DNA sequence: TGCGCCAGCAGCTTGACAGGGTTGCACCAAGAGACCCAGTACTTC. Amino acid sequence: CASSLTGLHQETQYF. This chain connects TRBV5-1 to TRBJ2-5, with D maybe TRBD1 (6 bases). Germline CDR1 and CDR2: SGHRS and YFSETQ. The CDR3 totals 15 residues. V lost 1 base and J 0 bases, leaving 10 bases between the germline ends.

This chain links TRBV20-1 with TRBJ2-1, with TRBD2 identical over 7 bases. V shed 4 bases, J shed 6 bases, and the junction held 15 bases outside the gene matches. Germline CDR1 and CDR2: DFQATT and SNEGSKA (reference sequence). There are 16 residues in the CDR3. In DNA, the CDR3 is TGCAGTGCTAAGGAGGGAGGGAACGATTACTTCAATGAGCAGTTCTTC. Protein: CSAKEGGNDYFNEQFF.

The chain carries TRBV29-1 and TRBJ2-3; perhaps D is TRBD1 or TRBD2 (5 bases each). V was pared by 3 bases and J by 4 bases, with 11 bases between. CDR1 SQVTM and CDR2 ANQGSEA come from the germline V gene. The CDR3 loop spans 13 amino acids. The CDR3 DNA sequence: TGCAGCGTTGATAAGGGGAGCGCAGATACGCAGTATTTT. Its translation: CSVDKGSADTQYF.

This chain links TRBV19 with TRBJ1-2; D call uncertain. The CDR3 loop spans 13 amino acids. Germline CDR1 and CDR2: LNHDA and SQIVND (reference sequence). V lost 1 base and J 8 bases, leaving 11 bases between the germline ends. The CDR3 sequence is CASSIVWGRGYTF. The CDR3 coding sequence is TGTGCCAGTAGTATAGTCTGGGGAAGGGGCTACACCTTC.

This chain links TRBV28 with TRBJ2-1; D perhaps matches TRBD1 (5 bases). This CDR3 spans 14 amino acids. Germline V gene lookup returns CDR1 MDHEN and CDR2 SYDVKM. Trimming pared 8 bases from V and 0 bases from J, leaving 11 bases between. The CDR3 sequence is CASGGAFSYNEQFF. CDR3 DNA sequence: TGTGCCAGCGGTGGGGCTTTCTCCTACAATGAGCAGTTCTTC.